The T cell receptor beta chain described here comes from a study of T cell responses to AZD1222 COVID-19 vaccine. Study conclusions and caveats: CD4 TCRs linked to vaccination spanned spike, dominating at 160-218 and 743-854. The study sampled repertoires only after the peak T cell response.

Method: immunoSEQ multiplex PCR; TCRdb's copy keeps in-frame clones and lacks some. The sample holds roughly 51,000 clones, about 89% seen once. To note about this clone: Its antigen is still unknown.

Pooled in the analysis were second doses at about 4 or about 12 weeks. This TCR derives from an adult who received the AZD1222 COVID-19 vaccine. The sequencing used peripheral blood, collected 28 days after the second AZD1222 dose.

Here the CDR3 reads CASSPGQLVRGYYNEQFF. In DNA, the CDR3 is TGTGCCAGCAGCCCTGGACAGCTTGTGAGGGGCTACTACAATGAGCAGTTCTTC. The V call is TRBV7-8, the J call TRBJ2-1; possibly TRBD1 for D (6 bases). Per germline, CDR1 SGHVS and CDR2 FQNEAQ. The CDR3 has 18 residues. Trimming removed 5 bases from V and 3 bases from J, with 23 bases in between.